This TCR beta chain was identified in a study of blood T cell repertoires in COVID-19. Study-level background: The origin of the acute and convalescent COVID-19 samples was the United States, Italy and Spain. PBMCs, B-cell-depleted T cells, or T cells were the source of the cDNA or gDNA that made up the material.

This clone occurred a few times. The CDR3 length is 12 residues. V lost 2 bases and J 4 bases, leaving 6 bases between the germline ends. Germline assignment: CDR1 SGHTS and CDR2 YDEGEE. Original processing notes: Scientists estimated how many nucleated cells there were by amplifying reference gene primers. Only in-frame clones appear in the TCRdb table, and some are missing; sequencing was by immunoSEQ multiplex PCR. V, J and clone size derive from that table, while D and trimming were established from the DNA sequence. The sample holds more than 95,000 clones; roughly 82% are singletons and the top ten take around 19%.

Sequencing was done on a sample of peripheral blood. The chain links TRBV5-8 to TRBJ1-2; D is ambiguous. The TCR was taken from a man older than 75 with acute or convalescent COVID-19. The CDR3 nucleotides are TGTGCCAGCAGCTTTACAGCCTATGGCTACACCTTC. Translated, it gives CASSFTAYGYTF.